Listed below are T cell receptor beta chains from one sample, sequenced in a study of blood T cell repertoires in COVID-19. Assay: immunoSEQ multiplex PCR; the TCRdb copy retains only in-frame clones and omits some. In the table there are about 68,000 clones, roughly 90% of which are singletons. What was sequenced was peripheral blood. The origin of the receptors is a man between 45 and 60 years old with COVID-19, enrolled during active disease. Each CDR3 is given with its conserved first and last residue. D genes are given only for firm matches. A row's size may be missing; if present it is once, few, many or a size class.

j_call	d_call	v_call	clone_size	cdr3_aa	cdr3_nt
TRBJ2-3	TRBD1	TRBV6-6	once	CASSQNVGQGYKVFPTDTQYF	TGTGCCAGCAGTCAAAATGTGGGACAGGGGTATAAGGTTTTTCCCACAGATACGCAGTATTTT
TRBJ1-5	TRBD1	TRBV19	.	CASKDFQGDQPQHF	TGTGCCAGTAAAGATTTCCAGGGGGATCAGCCCCAGCATTTT
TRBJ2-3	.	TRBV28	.	CATLSLEGQYF	TGTGCCACCCTTAGCCTGGAGGGGCAGTATTTT
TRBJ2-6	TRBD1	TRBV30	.	CAWSAWTGAGANVLTF	TGTGCCTGGAGTGCCTGGACAGGGGCCGGGGCCAACGTCCTGACTTTC
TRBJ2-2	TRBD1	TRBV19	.	CASSLPGTGNTGELFF	TGTGCCAGTAGTTTGCCCGGGACAGGGAACACCGGGGAGCTGTTTTTT
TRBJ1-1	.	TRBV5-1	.	CASSREGGNTEAFF	TGCGCCAGCAGCCGGGAGGGAGGGAACACTGAAGCTTTCTTT
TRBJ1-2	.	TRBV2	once	CASSGLQEDYGYTF	TGTGCCAGCAGTGGACTCCAGGAGGACTATGGCTACACCTTC
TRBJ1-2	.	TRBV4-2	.	CAGSQADLQMGYTF	TGTGCCGGCAGCCAGGCAGATTTACAGATGGGCTACACCTTC
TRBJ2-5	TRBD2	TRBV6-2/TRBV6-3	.	CASSPTSAQETQYF	TGTGCCAGCAGCCCTACTAGCGCACAAGAGACCCAGTACTTC
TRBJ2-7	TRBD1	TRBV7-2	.	CASSLRGGQSYEQYF	TGTGCCAGCAGCCTTCGTGGGGGACAGTCCTACGAGCAGTACTTC
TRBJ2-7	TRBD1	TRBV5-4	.	CASSLEDRSSDEQYF	TGTGCCAGCAGCTTGGAGGACAGGAGCTCCGACGAGCAGTACTTC
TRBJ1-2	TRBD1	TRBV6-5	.	CASRADREGYTF	TGTGCCAGCAGGGCGGACAGGGAAGGCTACACCTTC
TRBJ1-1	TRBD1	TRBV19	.	CASNDRENTEAFF	TGTGCCAGTAACGACAGGGAGAATACTGAAGCTTTCTTT
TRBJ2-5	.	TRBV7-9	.	CASTSLRQGTGETQYF	TGTGCCAGCACTAGCCTACGCCAGGGGACGGGTGAGACCCAGTACTTC
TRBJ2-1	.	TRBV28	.	CASSLGGRSYNEQFF	TGTGCCAGCAGTTTAGGCGGGCGCTCCTACAATGAGCAGTTCTTC
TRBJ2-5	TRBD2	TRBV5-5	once	CASSLGLAGGGGETQYF	TGTGCCAGCAGCTTGGGGCTAGCGGGAGGAGGGGGAGAGACCCAGTACTTC
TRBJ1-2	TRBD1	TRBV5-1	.	CASGRFGQGDYGYTF	TGCGCCAGCGGACGATTTGGACAGGGCGACTATGGCTACACCTTC